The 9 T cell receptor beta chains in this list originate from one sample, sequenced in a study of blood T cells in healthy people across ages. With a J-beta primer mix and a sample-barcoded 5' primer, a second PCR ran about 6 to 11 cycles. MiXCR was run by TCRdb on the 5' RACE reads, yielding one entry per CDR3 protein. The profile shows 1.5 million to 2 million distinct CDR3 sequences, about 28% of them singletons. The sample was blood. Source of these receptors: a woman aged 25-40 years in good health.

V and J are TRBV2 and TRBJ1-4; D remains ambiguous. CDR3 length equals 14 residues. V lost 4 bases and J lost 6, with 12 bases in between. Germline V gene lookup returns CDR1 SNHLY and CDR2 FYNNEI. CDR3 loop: CASSALVTDEKLFF. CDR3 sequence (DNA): TGTGCCAGCAGTGCGTTGGTGACGGATGAAAAACTGTTTTTT.

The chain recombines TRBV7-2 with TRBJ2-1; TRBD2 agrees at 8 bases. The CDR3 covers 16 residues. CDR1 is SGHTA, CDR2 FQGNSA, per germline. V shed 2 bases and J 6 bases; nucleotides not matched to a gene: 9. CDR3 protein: CASSLLRGGLSNEQFF. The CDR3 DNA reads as TGTGCCAGCAGCTTATTACGGGGGGGATTGAGCAATGAGCAGTTCTTC.

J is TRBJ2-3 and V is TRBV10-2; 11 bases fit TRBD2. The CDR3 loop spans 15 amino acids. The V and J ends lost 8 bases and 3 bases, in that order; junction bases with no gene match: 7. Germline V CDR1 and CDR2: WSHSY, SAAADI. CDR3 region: CASQRLAGRTDTQYF. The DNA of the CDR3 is TGCGCCAGCCAGAGACTAGCGGGGCGTACAGATACGCAGTATTTT.

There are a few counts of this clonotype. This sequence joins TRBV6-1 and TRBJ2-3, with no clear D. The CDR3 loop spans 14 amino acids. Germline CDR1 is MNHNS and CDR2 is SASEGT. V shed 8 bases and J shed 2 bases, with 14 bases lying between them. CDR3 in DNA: TGTGCCAGCTCCGGGTCCCCGGCCACAGATACGCAGTATTTT. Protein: CASSGSPATDTQYF.

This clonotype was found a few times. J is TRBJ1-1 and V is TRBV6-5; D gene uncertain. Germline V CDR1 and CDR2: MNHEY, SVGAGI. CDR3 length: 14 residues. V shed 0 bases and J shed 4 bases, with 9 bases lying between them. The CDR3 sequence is CASSYSTDGTEAFF. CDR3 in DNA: TGTGCCAGCAGTTACTCGACGGACGGCACTGAAGCTTTCTTT.

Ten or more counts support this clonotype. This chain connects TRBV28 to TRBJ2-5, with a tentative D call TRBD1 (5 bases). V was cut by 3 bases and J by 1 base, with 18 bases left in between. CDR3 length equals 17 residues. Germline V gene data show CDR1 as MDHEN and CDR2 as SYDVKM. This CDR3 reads CASSLAGASTIQETQYF. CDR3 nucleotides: TGTGCCAGCAGTTTGGCTGGGGCGTCAACGATCCAAGAGACCCAGTACTTC.

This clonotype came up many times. CDR3 in DNA: TGTGCCATCAGCAACGCGGAGGGACAGCAGTACTTC. This encodes CAISNAEGQQYF. The V and J genes are TRBV10-3 and TRBJ2-7, with D maybe TRBD2 (6 bases). Germline loops: CDR1 ENHRY, CDR2 SYGVKD. This CDR3 is 12 amino acids long. V was trimmed by 6 bases and J by 8 bases, leaving 14 bases between them.

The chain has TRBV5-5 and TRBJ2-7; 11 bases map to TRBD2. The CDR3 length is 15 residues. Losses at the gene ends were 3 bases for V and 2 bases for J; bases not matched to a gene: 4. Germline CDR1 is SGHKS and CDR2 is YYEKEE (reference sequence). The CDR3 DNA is TGTGCCAGCAGCTCGACTAGCGGGGAAACCTACGAGCAGTACTTC. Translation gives CASSSTSGETYEQYF.

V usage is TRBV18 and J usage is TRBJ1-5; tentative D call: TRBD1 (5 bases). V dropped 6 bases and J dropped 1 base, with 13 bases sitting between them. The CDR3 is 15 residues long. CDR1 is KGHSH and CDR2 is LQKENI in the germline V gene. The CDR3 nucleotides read TGTGCCAGCTCCGCGACAGAGACAAGCAATCAGCCCCAGCATTTT. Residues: CASSATETSNQPQHF.